This T cell receptor beta chain emerged from a study of shared clonotypes between healthy human individuals. For the study at large: Ranging from 18 to 49 in age, donors were two women and three men.

Study-wide results and caveats: Of the naive CD4 clonotypes, about 5% were shared across several donors.

Profiling relied on immunoSEQ multiplex PCR, and the TCRdb table lists in-frame clones only, not all of them. The profile covers approximately 2.3 million clones, with 80% to 95% appearing a single time and approximately 0.4% taken by the ten largest. Note on this clone: The antigen is unknown.

J gave up 2 bases and V 4 bases, and 2 bases lay outside the gene matches. This CDR3 has 14 amino acids. The V gene's germline CDR1 is SNHLY and CDR2 FYNNEI. Sequences were obtained from naive CD4+ T cells from PBMCs. The subset here: CD45RA+ positively selected. The genes are TRBV2 and TRBJ1-3; 7 bases are shared with TRBD1. This clonotype was sampled from a man between 18 and 29 years old in good health. Some clones in this sample may be carry-over from other donors' samples. The CDR3 protein is CASSGDRTGNTIYF. The CDR3 region has the DNA TGTGCCAGCAGTGGGGACAGAACTGGAAACACCATATATTTT.